This note documents a single T cell receptor (beta chain) sequence. Original methodology: Counts of nucleated cells, estimated from reference gene primer amplification, were obtained. The protocol was immunoSEQ multiplex PCR, while the TCRdb copy is restricted to in-frame clones and leaves out a portion. V, J and clone size reflect that table, while D and trimming were determined from the DNA. The table includes some 30,000 clones, 89% detected once. These data originate in a study of blood T cell repertoires in COVID-19. The overall study: Acute and convalescent COVID-19 samples came from the United States, Italy and Spain.

Germline V gene sequence: CDR1 MNHEY, CDR2 SVGAGI. This CDR3 is 14 amino acids long. The germline V and J ends were trimmed by 2 bases and 6 bases, with 13 bases remaining between them. This clonotype originated in a man aged 80 or over with acute or convalescent COVID-19. The V call is TRBV6-5, the J call TRBJ1-2; weak D call: TRBD1 (6 bases). Source material: peripheral blood. CDR3 in amino acids: CASSYEGGWDGYTF. Written as DNA, the CDR3 is TGTGCCAGCAGTTACGAAGGGGGTTGGGATGGCTACACCTTC.